Given below is one T cell receptor beta chain in context. Its specificity is not known. The data belong to a study of cytomegalovirus exposure and HLA in healthy donors. Germline loops: CDR1 LNHDA, CDR2 SQIVND (reference sequence). Trimming removed 4 bases at V and 5 bases at J, with 15 bases between. The CDR3 contains 15 residues. Regarding the study as a whole: Prior analysis indicated that the majority of TCR beta V segments exhibited productivity approximately 87% or approximately 30% of the time. The study assumed roughly uniform donor sequencing depth for presence/absence analyses. The study carried out a later analysis of TCR beta sequences. It associated approximately 17,000 of them with specific HLA alleles at a false discovery rate of 0.05. Links to common viral pathogens appeared, in a later analysis, for several of the most significant clusters.

13 Jbeta primers and 60 Vbeta primers were used for the PCR. Libraries were prepared by immunoSEQ multiplex PCR; TCRdb keeps only in-frame clonotypes and omits some of them. The data hold 150,000 to 200,000 clones, with roughly 85% observed a single time. Sequencing used PBMCs. The sequence was obtained from a man aged 18-30 years in good health and CMV-seropositive. The rearrangement joins TRBV19 to TRBJ2-1; D perhaps matches TRBD2 (5 bases). CDR3 in amino acids: CASSTPKEVNNEQFF. As DNA, the CDR3 is TGTGCCAGTAGTACTCCAAAGGAGGTCAACAATGAGCAGTTCTTC.